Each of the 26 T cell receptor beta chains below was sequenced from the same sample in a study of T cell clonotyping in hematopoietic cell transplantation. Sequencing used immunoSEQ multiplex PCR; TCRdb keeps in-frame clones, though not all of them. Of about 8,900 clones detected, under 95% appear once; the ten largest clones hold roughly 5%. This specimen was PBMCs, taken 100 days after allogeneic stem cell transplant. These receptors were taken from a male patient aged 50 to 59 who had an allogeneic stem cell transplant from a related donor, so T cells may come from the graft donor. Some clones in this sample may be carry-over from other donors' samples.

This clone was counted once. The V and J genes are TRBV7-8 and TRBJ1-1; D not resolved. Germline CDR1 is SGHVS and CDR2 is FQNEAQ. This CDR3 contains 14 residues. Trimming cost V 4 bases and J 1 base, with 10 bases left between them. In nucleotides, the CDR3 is TGTGCCAGCAGCTCCCCGACCCAGAACACTGAAGCTTTCTTT. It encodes CASSSPTQNTEAFF.

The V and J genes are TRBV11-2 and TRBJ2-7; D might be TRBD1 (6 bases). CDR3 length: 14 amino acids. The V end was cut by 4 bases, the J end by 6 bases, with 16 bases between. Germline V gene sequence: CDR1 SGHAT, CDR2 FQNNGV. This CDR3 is CASSSIIRGSEQYF. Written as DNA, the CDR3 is TGTGCCAGCAGCTCCATCATCAGGGGCTCCGAGCAGTACTTC.

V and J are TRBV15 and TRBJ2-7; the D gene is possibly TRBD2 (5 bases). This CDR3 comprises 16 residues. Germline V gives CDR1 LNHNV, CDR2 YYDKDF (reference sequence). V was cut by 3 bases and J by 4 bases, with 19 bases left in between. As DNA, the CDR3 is TGTGCCACCAGCAGCCAGTGGGATGGGAGAGGGTACGAGCAGTACTTC. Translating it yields CATSSQWDGRGYEQYF.

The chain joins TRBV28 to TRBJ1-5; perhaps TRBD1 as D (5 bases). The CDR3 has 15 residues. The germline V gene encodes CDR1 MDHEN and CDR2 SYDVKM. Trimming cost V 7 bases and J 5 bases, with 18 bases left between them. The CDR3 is CASNPWGGADQPQHF. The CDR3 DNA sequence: TGTGCCAGCAATCCTTGGGGCGGGGCGGATCAGCCCCAGCATTTT.

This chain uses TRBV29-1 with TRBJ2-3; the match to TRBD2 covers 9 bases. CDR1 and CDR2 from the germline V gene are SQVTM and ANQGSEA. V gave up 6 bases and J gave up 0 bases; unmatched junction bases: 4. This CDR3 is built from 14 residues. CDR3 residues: CSVATSGSTDTQYF. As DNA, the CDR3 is TGCAGCGTCGCGACTAGCGGTAGCACAGATACGCAGTATTTT.

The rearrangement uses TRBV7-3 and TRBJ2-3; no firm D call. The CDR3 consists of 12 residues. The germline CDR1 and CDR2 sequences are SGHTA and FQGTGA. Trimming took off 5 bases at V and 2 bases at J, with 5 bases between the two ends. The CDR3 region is CASSPDTDTQYF. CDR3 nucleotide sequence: TGTGCCAGCAGCCCCGACACAGATACGCAGTATTTT. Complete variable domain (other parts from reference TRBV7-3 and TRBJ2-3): GAGVSQTPSNKVTEKGKYVELRCDPISGHTALYWYRQSLGQGPEFLIYFQGTGAADDSGLPNDRFFAVRPEGSVSTLKIQRTERGDSAVYLCASSPDTDTQYFGPGTRLTVL.

The CDR3 coding sequence is TGTGCCAGCAGCTTAGGATCGCTACAGCAGACCTACGAGCAGTACTTC. Translation gives CASSLGSLQQTYEQYF. The V call is TRBV7-2, the J call TRBJ2-7, with D hard to call. CDR1 SGHTA and CDR2 FQGNSA come from the germline V gene. The CDR3 extends over 16 amino acids. Trimming removed 1 base from V and 2 bases from J, with 15 bases in between. Full variable domain (outside the CDR3, taken from reference TRBV7-2 and TRBJ2-7): GAGVSQSPSNKVTEKGKDVELRCDPISGHTALYWYRQSLGQGLEFLIYFQGNSAPDKSGLPSDRFSAERTGGSVSTLTIQRTQQEDSAVYLCASSLGSLQQTYEQYFGPGTRLTVT.

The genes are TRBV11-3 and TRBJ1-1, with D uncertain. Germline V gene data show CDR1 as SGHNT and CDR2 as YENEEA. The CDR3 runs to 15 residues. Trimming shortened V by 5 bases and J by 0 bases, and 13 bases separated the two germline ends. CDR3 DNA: TGTGCCAGCAGCGCTTCCAGGTTCTTGAACACTGAAGCTTTCTTT. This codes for CASSASRFLNTEAFF.

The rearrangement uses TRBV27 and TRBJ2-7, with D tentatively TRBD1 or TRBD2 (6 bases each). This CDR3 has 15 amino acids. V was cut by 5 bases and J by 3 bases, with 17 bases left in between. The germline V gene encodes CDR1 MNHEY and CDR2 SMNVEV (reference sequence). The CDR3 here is CASSRGPDYLYEQYF. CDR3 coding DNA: TGTGCCAGCAGTCGGGGGCCGGATTATCTCTACGAGCAGTACTTC.

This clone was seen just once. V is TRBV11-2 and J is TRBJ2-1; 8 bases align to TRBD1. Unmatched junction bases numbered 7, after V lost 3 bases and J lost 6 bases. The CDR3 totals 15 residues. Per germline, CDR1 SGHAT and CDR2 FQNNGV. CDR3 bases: TGTGCCAGCAGCTTTTCTAGACAGGGGCTCAATGAGCAGTTCTTC. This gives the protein CASSFSRQGLNEQFF. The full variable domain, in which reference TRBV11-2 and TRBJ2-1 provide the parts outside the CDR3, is EAGVAQSPRYKIIEKRQSVAFWCNPISGHATLYWYQQILGQGPKLLIQFQNNGVVDDSQLPKDRFSAERLKGVDSTLKIQPAKLEDSAVYLCASSFSRQGLNEQFFGPGTRLTVL.

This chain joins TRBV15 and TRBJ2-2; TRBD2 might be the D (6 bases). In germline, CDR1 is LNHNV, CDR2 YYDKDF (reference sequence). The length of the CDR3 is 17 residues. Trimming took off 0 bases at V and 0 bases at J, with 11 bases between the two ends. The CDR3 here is CATSRDLGGANTGELFF. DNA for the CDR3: TGTGCCACCAGCAGAGATCTTGGAGGGGCGAACACCGGGGAGCTGTTTTTT.

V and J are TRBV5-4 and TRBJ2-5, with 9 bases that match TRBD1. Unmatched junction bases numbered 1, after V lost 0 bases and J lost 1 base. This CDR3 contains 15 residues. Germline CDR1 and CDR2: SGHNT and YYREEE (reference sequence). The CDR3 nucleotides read TGTGCCAGCAGCTTGGAACAGGGGGCCCAAGAGACCCAGTACTTC. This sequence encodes CASSLEQGAQETQYF.

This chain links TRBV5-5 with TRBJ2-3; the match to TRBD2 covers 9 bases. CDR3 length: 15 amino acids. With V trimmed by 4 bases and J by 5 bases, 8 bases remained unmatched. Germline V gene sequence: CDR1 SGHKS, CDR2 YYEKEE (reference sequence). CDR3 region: CASSGAGGGLDTQYF. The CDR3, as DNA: TGTGCCAGCAGCGGAGCGGGGGGCGGTTTAGATACGCAGTATTTT.

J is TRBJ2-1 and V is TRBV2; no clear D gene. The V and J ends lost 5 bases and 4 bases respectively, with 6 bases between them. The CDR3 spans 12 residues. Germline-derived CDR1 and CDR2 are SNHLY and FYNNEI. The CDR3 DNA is TGTGCCAGCAGTCCCAGATACAATGAGCAGTTCTTC. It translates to CASSPRYNEQFF.

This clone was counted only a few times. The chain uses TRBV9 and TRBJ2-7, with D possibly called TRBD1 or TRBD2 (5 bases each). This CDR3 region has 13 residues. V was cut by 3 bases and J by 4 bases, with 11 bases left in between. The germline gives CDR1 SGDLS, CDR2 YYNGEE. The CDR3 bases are TGTGCCAGCAGCGAAATGGGGGAGTACGAGCAGTACTTC. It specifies CASSEMGEYEQYF.

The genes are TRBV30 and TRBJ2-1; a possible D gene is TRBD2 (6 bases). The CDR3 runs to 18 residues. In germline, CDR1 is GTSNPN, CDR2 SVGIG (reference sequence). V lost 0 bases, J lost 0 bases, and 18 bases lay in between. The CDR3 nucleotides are TGTGCCTGGAGTGTACGAGGACTGCGGAGGGGCTCCTACAATGAGCAGTTCTTC. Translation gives CAWSVRGLRRGSYNEQFF. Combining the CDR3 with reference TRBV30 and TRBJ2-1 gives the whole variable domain SQTIHQWPATLVQPVGSPLSLECTVEGTSNPNLYWYRQAAGRGLQLLFYSVGIGQISSEVPQNLSASRPQDRQFILSSKKLLLSDSGFYLCAWSVRGLRRGSYNEQFFGPGTRLTVL.

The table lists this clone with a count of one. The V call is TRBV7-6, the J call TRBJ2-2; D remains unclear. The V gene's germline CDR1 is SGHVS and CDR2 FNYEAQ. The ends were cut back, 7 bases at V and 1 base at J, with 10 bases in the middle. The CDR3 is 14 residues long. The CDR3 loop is CASILLQNTGELFF. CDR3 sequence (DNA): TGTGCCAGCATCTTGTTACAGAACACCGGGGAGCTGTTTTTT.

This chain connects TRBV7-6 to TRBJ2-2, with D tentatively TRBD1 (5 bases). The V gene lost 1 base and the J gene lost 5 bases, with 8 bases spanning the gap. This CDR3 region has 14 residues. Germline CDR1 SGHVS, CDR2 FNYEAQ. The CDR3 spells CASSLGQGTGELFF. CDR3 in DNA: TGTGCCAGCAGCTTAGGGCAGGGAACCGGGGAGCTGTTTTTT.

CDR3 nucleotides: TGTGCCAGCAGTTCAGACAGGGTCGAGGCGGGGGCCAACGTCCTGACTTTC. Translating it yields CASSSDRVEAGANVLTF. The gene calls are TRBV28 and TRBJ2-6; 7 bases align to TRBD1. V was clipped by 4 bases and J by 4 bases; unmatched bases: 10. The CDR3 is 17 residues long. Germline V gene sequence: CDR1 MDHEN, CDR2 SYDVKM.

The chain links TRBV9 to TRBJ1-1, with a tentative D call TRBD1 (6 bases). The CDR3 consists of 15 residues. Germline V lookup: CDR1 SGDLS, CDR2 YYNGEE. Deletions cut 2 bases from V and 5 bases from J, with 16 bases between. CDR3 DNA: TGTGCCAGCAGCGTCGAAGGACAGCTGGGGACTGAAGCTTTCTTT. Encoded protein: CASSVEGQLGTEAFF.

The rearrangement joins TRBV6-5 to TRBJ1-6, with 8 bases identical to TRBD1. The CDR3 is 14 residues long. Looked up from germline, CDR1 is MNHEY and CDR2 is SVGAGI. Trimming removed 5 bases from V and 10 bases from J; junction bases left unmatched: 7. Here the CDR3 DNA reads TGTGCCAGCAGTGGACAGGGAATAGGATCACCCCTCCACTTT. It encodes CASSGQGIGSPLHF.

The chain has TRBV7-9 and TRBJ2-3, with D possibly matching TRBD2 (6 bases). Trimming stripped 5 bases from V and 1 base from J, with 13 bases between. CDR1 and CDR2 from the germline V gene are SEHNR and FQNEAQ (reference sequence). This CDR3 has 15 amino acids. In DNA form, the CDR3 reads TGTGCCAGCAGCCCGCAAGCGGGCGGCACAGATACGCAGTATTTT. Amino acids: CASSPQAGGTDTQYF.

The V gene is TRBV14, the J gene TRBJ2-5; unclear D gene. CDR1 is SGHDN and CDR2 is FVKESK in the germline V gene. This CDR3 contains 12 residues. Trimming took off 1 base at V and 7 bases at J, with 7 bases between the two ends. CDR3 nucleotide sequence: TGTGCCAGCAGCCAAGCCGTAGGGACCCAGTACTTC. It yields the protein CASSQAVGTQYF.

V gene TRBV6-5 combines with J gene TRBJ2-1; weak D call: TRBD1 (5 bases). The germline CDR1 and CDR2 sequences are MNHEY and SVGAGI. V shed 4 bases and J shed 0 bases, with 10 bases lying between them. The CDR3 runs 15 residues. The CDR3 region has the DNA TGTGCCAGCAGTTCTCAGGGATACTCCTACAATGAGCAGTTCTTC. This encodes CASSSQGYSYNEQFF.

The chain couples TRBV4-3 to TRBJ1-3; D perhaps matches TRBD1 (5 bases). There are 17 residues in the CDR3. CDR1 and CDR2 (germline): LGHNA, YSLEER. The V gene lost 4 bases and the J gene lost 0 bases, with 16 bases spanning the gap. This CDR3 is CASSLTGLADSGNTIYF. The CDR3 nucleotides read TGCGCCAGCAGCCTAACAGGTCTAGCTGACTCTGGAAACACCATATATTTT.

CDR3 DNA sequence: TGTGCCAGCAGTTTAGGGGGGGCTGGGGCCAACGTCCTGACTTTC. This encodes CASSLGGAGANVLTF. J is TRBJ2-6 and V is TRBV28; 7 positions match TRBD2. CDR1 is MDHEN, CDR2 SYDVKM, per germline. The length of the CDR3 is 15 residues. V was pared by 2 bases and J by 2 bases, with 0 bases of the junction left unmatched. Full variable domain (outside the CDR3, taken from reference TRBV28 and TRBJ2-6): DVKVTQSSRYLVKRTGEKVFLECVQDMDHENMFWYRQDPGLGLRLIYFSYDVKMKEKGDIPEGYSVSREKKERFSLILESASTNQTSMYLCASSLGGAGANVLTFGAGSRLTVL.